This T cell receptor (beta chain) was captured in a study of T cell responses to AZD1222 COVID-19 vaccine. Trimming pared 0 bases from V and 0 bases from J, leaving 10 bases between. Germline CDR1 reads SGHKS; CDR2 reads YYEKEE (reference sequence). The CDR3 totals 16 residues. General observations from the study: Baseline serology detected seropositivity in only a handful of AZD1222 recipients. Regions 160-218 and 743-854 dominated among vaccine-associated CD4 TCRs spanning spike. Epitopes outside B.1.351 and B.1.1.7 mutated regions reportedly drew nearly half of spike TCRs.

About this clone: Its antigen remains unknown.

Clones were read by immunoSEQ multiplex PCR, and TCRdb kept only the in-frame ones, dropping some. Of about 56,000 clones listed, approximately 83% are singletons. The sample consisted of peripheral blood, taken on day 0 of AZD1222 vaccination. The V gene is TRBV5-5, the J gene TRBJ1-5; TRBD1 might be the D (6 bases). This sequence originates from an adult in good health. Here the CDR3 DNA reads TGTGCCAGCAGCTTGGTAGGGGGGAATAGCAATCAGCCCCAGCATTTT. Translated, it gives CASSLVGGNSNQPQHF. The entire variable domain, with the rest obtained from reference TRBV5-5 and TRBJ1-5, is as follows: DAGVTQSPTHLIKTRGQQVTLRCSPISGHKSVSWYQQVLGQGPQFIFQYYEKEERGRGNFPDRFSARQFPNYSSELNVNALLLGDSALYLCASSLVGGNSNQPQHFGDGTRLSIL.